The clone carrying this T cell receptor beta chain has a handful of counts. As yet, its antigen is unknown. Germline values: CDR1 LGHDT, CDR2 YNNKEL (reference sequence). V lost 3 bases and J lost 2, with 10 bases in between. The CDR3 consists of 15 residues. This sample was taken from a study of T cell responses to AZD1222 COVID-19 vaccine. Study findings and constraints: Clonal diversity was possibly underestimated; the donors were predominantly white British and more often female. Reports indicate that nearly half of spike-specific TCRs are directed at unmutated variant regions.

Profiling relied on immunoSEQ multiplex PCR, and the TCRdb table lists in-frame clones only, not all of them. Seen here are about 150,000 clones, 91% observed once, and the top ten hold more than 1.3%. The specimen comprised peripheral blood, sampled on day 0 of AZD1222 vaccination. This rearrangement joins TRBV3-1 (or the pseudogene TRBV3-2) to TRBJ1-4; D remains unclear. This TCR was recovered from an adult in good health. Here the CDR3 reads CASSQWEGTNEKLFF. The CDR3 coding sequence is TGTGCCAGCAGCCAGTGGGAAGGGACTAATGAAAAACTGTTTTTT.